This TCR beta chain was captured in a study of blood T cell repertoires in COVID-19. Sequenced by immunoSEQ multiplex PCR; TCRdb stores in-frame clones only, minus some. The sample includes about 300,000 clones, over 75% of them seen just once. The sequence came from a young woman who had recovered from COVID-19. The sequencing sample was made of PBMCs or T cells enriched from blood (not recorded which).

The CDR3: CAWSPGQAFSPLHF. CDR3 DNA sequence: TGTGCCTGGAGTCCGGGACAGGCGTTTTCACCCCTCCACTTT. The chain employs TRBV30 and TRBJ1-6, with 8 bases lining up with TRBD1. After removal of 2 bases from V and 9 bases from J, the junction contained 6 bases not matched to a gene. This CDR3 contains 14 residues. CDR1 and CDR2 (germline): GTSNPN, SVGIG (reference sequence).